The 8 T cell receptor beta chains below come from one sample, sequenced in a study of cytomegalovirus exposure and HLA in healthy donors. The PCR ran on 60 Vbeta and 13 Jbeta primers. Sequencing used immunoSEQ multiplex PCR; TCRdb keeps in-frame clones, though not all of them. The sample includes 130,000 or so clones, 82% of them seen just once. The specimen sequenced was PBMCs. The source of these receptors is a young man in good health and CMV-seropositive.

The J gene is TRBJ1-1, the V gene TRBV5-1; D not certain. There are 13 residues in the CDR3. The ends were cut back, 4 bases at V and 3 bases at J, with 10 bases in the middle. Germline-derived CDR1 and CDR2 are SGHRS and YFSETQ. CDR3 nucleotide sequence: TGCGCCAGCAGCCGAAACGCGGACACTGAAGCTTTCTTT. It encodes CASSRNADTEAFF. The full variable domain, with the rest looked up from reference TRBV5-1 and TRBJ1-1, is KAGVTQTPRYLIKTRGQQVTLSCSPISGHRSVSWYQQTPGQGLQFLFEYFSETQRNKGNFPGRFSGRQFSNSRSEMNVSTLELGDSALYLCASSRNADTEAFFGQGTRLTVV.

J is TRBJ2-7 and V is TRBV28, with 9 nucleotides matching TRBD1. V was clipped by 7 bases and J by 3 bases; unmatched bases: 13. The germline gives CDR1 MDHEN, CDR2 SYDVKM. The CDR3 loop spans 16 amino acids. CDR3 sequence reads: CASKKHRGPAGYEQYF. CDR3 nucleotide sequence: TGTGCCAGCAAAAAACACAGGGGGCCAGCGGGCTACGAGCAGTACTTC.

The CDR3 loop reads CASSLPRGGQGKELFF. The CDR3 nucleotides read TGTGCCAGCAGCTTACCAAGGGGCGGACAGGGGAAAGAACTGTTTTTT. The chain couples TRBV7-9 to TRBJ1-4, with 9 bases fitting TRBD1. V shed 2 bases, J shed 12 bases, and the junction held 13 bases outside the gene matches. There are 16 residues in the CDR3. In germline, CDR1 is SEHNR, CDR2 FQNEAQ (reference sequence).

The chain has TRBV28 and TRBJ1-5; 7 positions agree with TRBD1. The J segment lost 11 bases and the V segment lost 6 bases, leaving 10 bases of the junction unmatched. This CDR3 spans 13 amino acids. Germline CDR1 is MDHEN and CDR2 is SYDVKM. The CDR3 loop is CASRTGEFSSQHF. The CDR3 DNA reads TGTGCCAGCAGAACAGGGGAATTTTCGTCCCAGCATTTT.

The chain's CDR3 is CASRPTSGTNYNEQFF. CDR3 sequence (DNA): TGTGCCAGTAGACCGACTAGCGGAACTAACTACAATGAGCAGTTCTTC. This chain uses TRBV19 with TRBJ2-1; TRBD2 matches 9 bases. This CDR3 contains 16 residues. From germline, CDR1 is LNHDA and CDR2 SQIVND (reference sequence). V gave up 6 bases and J gave up 3 bases; unmatched junction bases: 9.

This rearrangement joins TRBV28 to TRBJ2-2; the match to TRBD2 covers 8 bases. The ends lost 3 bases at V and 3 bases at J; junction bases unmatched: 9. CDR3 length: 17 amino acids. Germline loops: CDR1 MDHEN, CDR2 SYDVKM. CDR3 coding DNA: TGTGCCAGCAGTTTTTCCCCTTACGGGAGGGACACCGGGGAGCTGTTTTTT. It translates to CASSFSPYGRDTGELFF.

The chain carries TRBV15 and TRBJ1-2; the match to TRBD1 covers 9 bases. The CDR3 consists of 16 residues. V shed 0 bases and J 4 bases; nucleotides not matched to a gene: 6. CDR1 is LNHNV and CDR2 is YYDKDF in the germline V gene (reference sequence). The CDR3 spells CATSRDEDRGLYGYTF. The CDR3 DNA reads TGTGCCACCAGCAGAGATGAGGACAGGGGCCTCTATGGCTACACCTTC.

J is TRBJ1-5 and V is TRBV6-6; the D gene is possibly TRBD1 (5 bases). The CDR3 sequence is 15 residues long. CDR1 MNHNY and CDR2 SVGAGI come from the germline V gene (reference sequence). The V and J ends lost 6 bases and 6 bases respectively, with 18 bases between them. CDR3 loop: CASRPQGVVVQPQHF. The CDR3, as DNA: TGTGCCAGCAGACCCCAAGGGGTGGTAGTTCAGCCCCAGCATTTT.